Included here is one TCR beta chain sequence, with context. The sample is drawn from a study of tumor-infiltrating lymphocytes in primary liver carcinoma. Without any cell sorting, roughly 20-32 mg of bulk tissue yielded co-extracted RNA and DNA. Trimming removed 6 bases from V and 4 bases from J, with 12 bases in between. The CDR3 totals 13 residues. A primer in the constant region served to generate TCR beta cDNA from 500 to 600 ng of total RNA. A slightly modified ARM-PCR protocol with three nested multiplex PCR rounds produced these TCR beta libraries. TRBV1-TRBV30 forward primers paired with a C-beta reverse primer drove the first two PCR rounds, approximately 11 cycles each. MiXCR, applied by TCRdb to the multiplex PCR reads, yields one record per CDR3 protein. The repertoire includes around 79,000 distinct CDR3 sequences, 69% of them detected once, and approximately 26% sits in the top ten.

The sequencing sample was made of tumor-adjacent normal liver tissue. V gene TRBV12-3 or TRBV12-4 combines with J gene TRBJ2-5; tentative D call: TRBD2 (5 bases). The TCR sequence derives from a man in his forties with primary liver carcinoma and hepatitis B virus infection. The CDR3 here is CASSRSGRETQYF. The CDR3 DNA sequence: TGTGCCAGCAGCCGAAGTGGGAGAGAGACCCAGTACTTC.